This paragraph covers one TCR beta chain sequence. Its antigen is unknown. These data come from a study of CD8+CD57+ T cells in acquired aplastic anemia. Study background: Sorted CD4+ and CD8+ cells gave a mean 3.2 ug DNA, range about 0.19 to 27.4 ug. CD4+ reads averaged about 10 million in healthy donors. Study-wide findings and caveats: About 30 shared CD8+ CDR3s appeared highly expressed within patients' immunodominant clones.

V lost 5 bases and J lost 8; bases outside the gene matches: 12. CDR3 length equals 15 residues. The germline CDR1 and CDR2 sequences are SGHAT and FQNNGV. The study profiled TCR beta VDJ and CDR3 using genomic DNA as template. A single record per CDR3 protein comes from TCRdb applying MiXCR to the reads. The sample has tens of thousands of distinct CDR3 sequences, about half seen once. The sequence was obtained from a human donor in good health, serving as a control. V usage is TRBV11-2 and J usage is TRBJ2-1; 7 bases fit TRBD1. The sequenced sample consisted of sorted CD4+, CD8+, or CD8+CD57+ T cells (not recorded which) from PBMCs. The CDR3 DNA reads TGTGCCAGCAGCCTAGTCGGGGCAGGGGGTTATGAGCAGTTCTTC. Encoded protein: CASSLVGAGGYEQFF.